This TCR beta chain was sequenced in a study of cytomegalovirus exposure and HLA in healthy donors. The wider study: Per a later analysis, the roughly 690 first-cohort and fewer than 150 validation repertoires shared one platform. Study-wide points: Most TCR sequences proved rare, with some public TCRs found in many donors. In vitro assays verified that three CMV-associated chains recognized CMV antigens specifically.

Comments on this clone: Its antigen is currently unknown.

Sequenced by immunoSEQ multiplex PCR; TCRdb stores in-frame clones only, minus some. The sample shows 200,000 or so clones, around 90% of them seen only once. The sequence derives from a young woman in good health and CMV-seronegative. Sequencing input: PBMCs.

The DNA of the CDR3 is TGCGCCAGCAGCCAAGAAAACGGGGGAGGGGAAAAACTGTTTTTT. This gives the protein CASSQENGGGEKLFF. This chain joins TRBV4-1 and TRBJ1-4, with D possibly TRBD1 on 5 matching bases. Per germline, CDR1 MGHRA and CDR2 YSYEKL. V lost 0 bases, J lost 8 bases, and 13 bases lay in between. The CDR3 has 15 amino acids.